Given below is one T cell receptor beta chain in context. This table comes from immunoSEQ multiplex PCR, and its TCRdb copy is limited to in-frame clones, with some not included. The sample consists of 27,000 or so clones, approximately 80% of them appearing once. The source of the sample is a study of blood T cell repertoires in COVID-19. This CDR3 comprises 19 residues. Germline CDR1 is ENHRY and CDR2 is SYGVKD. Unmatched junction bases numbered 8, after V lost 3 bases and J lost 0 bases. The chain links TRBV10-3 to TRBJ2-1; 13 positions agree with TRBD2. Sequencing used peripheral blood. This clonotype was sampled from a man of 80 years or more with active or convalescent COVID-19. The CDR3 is CAISDPTSGRTSSYNEQFF. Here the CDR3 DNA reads TGTGCCATCAGTGACCCGACTAGCGGGAGGACGAGCTCCTACAATGAGCAGTTCTTC.